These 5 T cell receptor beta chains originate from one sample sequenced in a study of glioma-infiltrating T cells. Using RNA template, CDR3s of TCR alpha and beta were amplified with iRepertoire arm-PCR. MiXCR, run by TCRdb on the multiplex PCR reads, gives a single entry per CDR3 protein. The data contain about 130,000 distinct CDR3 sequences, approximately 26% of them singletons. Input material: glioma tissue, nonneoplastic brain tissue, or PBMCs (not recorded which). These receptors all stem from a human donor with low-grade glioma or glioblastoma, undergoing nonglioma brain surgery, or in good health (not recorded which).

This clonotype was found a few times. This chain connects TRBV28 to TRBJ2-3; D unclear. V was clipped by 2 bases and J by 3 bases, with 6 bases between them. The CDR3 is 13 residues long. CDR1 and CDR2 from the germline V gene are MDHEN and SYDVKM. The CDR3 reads CASSLGVTDTQYF. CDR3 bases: TGTGCCAGCAGTTTAGGCGTAACAGATACGCAGTATTTT.

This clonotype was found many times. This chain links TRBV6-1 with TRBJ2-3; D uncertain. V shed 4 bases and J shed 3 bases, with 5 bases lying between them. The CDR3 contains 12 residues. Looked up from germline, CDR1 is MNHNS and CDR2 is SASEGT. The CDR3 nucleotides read TGTGCCAGCAGTGTGCGAACAGATACGCAGTATTTT. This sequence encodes CASSVRTDTQYF.

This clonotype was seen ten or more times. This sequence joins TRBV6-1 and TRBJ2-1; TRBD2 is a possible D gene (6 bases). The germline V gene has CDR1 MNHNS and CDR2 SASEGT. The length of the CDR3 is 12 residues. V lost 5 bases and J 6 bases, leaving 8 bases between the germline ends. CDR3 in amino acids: CASSTSFNEQFF. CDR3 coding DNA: TGTGCCAGCAGTACTAGCTTCAATGAGCAGTTCTTC.

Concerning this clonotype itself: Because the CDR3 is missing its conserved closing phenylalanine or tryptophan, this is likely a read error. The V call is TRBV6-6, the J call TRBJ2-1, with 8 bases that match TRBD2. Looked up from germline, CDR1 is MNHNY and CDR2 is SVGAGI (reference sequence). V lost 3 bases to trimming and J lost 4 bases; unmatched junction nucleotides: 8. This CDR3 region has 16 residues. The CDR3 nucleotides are TGTGCCAGCAGTTATCAACGGGGGGGCTCGTACAATGAGCAGTTCTCC. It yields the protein CASSYQRGGSYNEQFS.

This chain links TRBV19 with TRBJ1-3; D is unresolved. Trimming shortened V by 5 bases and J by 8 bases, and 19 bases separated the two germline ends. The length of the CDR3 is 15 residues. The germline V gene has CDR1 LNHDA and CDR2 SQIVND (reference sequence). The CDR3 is CASSVFKGIGDTIYF. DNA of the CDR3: TGTGCCAGTAGTGTGTTTAAGGGCATCGGAGACACCATATATTTT. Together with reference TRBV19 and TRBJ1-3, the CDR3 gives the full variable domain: DGGITQSPKYLFRKEGQNVTLSCEQNLNHDAMYWYRQDPGQGLRLIYYSQIVNDFQKGDIAEGYSVSREKKESFPLTVTSAQKNPTAFYLCASSVFKGIGDTIYFGEGSWLTVV.